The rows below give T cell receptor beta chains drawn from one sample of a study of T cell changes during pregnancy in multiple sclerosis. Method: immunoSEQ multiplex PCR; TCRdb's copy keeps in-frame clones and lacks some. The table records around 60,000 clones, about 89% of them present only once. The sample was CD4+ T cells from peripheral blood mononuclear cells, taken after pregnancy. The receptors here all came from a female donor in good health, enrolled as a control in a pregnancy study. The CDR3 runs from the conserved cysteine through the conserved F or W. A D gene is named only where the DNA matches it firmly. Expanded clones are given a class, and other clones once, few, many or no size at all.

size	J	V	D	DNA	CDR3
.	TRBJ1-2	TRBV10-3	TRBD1	TGTGCCATCAGTGAGGGCGTTACAGGGGGCTGGGGCTACACCTTC	CAISEGVTGGWGYTF
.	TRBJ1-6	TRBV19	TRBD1	TGTGCCAGTCGGACAGGGATTTCACCCCTCCACTTT	CASRTGISPLHF
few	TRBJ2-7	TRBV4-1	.	TGCGCCAGCAGCCAAGTTTACGGAGAGAGCTCCTACGAGCAGTACTTC	CASSQVYGESSYEQYF
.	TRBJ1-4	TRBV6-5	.	TGTGCCAGCAGTTACGCCGGGGGGAGGAGGAAAAAACTGTTTTTT	CASSYAGGRRKKLFF
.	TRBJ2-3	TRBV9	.	TGTGCCAGCAGCGTTAGCGGAAGCACAGATACGCAGTATTTT	CASSVSGSTDTQYF
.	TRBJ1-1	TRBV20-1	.	TGCAGTGCTACAGGGAACACTGAAGCTTTCTTT	CSATGNTEAFF
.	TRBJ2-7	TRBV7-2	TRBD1	TGTGCCAGCAGGAACAGGGGGTCCCCTCCCTACGAGCAGTACTTC	CASRNRGSPPYEQYF
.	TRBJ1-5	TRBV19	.	TGTGCCAGTAGTCCCGGGGTTAGCAATCAGCCCCAGCATTTT	CASSPGVSNQPQHF
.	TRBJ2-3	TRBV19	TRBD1	TGTGCCAGTAGTGCCGGGACAGGGGATAGGGATACGCAGTATTTT	CASSAGTGDRDTQYF
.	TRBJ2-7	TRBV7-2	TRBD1	TGTGCCAGCAGACGAACAGGGGTTATCTCCTACGAGCAGTACTTC	CASRRTGVISYEQYF